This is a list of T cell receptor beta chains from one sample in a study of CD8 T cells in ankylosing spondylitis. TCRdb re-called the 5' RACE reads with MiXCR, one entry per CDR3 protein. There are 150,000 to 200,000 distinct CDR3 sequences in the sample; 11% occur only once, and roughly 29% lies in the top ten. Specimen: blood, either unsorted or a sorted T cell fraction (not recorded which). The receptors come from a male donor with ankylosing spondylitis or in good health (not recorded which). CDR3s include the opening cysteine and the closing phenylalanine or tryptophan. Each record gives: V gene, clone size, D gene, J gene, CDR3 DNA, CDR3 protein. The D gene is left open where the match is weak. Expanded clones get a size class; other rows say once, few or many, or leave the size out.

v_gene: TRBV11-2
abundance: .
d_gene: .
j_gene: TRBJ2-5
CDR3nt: TGTGCCAGCAGCTTAGAGCAAGAGGCCCAGTACTTC
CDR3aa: CASSLEQEAQYF

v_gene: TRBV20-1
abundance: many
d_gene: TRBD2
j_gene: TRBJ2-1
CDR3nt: TGCAGTGCCGTTAGCGGGGGGCAATACAATGAGCAGTTCTTC
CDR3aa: CSAVSGGQYNEQFF

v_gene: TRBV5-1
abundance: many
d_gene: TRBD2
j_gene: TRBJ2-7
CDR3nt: TGCGCCAGCAGCTTAGTATCTAGCGGAAACTACGAGCAGTACTTC
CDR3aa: CASSLVSSGNYEQYF

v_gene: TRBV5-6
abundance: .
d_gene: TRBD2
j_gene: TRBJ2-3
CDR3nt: TGTGCCAGCAGCTTGGTGCGGGGGGACACAGATACGCAGTATTTT
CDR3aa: CASSLVRGDTDTQYF

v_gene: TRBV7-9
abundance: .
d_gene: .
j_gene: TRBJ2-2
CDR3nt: TGTGCCAGCAGCTTAGGGAGCACCGGGGCGCTGTTTTTT
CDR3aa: CASSLGSTGALFF

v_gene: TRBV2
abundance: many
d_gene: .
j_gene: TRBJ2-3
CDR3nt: TGTGCCAGCAGTGATCAGTTATCAGATACGCAGTATTTT
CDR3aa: CASSDQLSDTQYF

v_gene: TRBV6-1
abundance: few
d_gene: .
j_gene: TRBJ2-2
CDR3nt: TGTGCCAGCACATTAGCGACCAACACCGGGGAGCTGTTTTTT
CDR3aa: CASTLATNTGELFF

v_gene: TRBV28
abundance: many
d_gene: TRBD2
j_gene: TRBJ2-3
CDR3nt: TGTGCCAGCAGTAGCGGGGGGGCCGAAGATACGCAGTATTTT
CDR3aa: CASSSGGAEDTQYF

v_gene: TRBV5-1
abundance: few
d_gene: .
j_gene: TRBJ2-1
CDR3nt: TGCGCCAGCAGCCCCGGGACGGGGTCCTACAATGAGCAGTTCTTC
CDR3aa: CASSPGTGSYNEQFF

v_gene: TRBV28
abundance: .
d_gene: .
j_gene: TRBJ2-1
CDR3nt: TGTGACAGCAGTGTGCAGGTCCCCCTCTCCTACAATGAGCAGTTCTTC
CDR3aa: CDSSVQVPLSYNEQFF

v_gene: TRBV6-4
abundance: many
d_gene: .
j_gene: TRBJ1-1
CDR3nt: TGTGCCAGCAGTGACTCGGGGACACTCTCTGAAGCTTTCTTT
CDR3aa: CASSDSGTLSEAFF

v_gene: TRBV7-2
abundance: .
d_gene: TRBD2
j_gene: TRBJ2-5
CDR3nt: TGTGCCAGCAGCCCCCTTCTAGCGGGGGGGGAGACCCAGTACTTC
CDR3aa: CASSPLLAGGETQYF

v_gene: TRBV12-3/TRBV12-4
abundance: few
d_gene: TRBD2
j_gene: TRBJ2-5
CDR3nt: TGTGCCAGCAGCCAGCTCGGGACTAGCGCTCTCGGGGAGACCCAGTACTTC
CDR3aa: CASSQLGTSALGETQYF

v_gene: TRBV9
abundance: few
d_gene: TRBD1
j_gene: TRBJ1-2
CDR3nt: TGTGCCAGCAGCTCCACGCAGGGTACAGGGGGTGACTATGGCTACACCTTC
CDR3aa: CASSSTQGTGGDYGYTF

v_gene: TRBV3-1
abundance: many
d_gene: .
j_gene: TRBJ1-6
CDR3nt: TGTGCCAGCAGCCAAGGAAAAGATAATTCACCCCTCCACTTT
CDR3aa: CASSQGKDNSPLHF

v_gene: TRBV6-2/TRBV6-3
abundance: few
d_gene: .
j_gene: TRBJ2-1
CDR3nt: TGTGCCAGCAGTTACTCCGGGGAAGTTAATGAGCAGTTCTTC
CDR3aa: CASSYSGEVNEQFF

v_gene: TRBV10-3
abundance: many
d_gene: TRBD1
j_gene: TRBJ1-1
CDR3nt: TGTGCCATCAGCAGGGGGGGAGGCACTGAAGCTTTCTTT
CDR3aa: CAISRGGGTEAFF

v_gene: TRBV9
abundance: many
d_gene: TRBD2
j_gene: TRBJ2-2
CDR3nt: TGTGCCAGCAGCGTAGTAGCGGGCACCGGGGAGCTGTTTTTT
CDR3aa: CASSVVAGTGELFF

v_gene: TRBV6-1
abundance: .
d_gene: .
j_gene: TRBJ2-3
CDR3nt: TGTGCCAGCAGTCGGGGCAGGGGAAGAGAGGGAGATACGCAGTATTTT
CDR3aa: CASSRGRGREGDTQYF

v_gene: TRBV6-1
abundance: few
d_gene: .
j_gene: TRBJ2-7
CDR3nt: TGTGCCAGCGGCGCGGTGATCTCCTACGAGCAGTACTTC
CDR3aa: CASGAVISYEQYF

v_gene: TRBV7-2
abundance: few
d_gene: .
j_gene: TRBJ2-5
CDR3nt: TGTGCCAGCAGTCCCGGGACGGTGGGAGGGACCCAGTACTTC
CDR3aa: CASSPGTVGGTQYF

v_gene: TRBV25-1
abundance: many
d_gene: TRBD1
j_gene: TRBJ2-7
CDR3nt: TGTGCCAGCAGTGACTGGACAGGGACAAACGAGCAGTACTTC
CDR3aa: CASSDWTGTNEQYF

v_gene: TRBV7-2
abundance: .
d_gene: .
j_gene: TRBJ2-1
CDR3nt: TGTGCCAGCAGTATATTGAGGCGGACTATAGGAGGGAATGAGCAGTTCTTC
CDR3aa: CASSILRRTIGGNEQFF

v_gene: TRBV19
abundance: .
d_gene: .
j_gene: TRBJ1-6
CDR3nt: TGTGCCAGTTGTTCCGCCGGGGCCGTTAGGTCACCCCTCCACTTT
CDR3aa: CASCSAGAVRSPLHF

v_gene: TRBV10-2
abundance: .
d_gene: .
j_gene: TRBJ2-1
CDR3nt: TGCGCCAGCAGTGAGTCGGTCGCTAGCCAGCGCAATGAGCAGTTCTTC
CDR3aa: CASSESVASQRNEQFF

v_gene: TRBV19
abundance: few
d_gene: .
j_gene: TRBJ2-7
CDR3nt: TGTGCCAGTAGTATCGGACAGATAAACTCCTACGAGCAGTACTTC
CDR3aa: CASSIGQINSYEQYF

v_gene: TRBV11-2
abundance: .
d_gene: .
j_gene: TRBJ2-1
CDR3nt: TGTGCCAGCAGCTTAATAGGATACAATGAGCAGTTCTTC
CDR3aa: CASSLIGYNEQFF

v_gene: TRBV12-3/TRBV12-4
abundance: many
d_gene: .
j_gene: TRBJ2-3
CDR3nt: TGTGCCAGCAGTTTAGCAGCACCAACAGATACGCAGTATTTT
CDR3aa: CASSLAAPTDTQYF

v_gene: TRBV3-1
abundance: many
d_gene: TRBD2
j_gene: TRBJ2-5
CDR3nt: TGTGCCAGCAGCCAAGAGGCTCCGTGGGGGGGAGGGACCCAGTACTTC
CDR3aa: CASSQEAPWGGGTQYF

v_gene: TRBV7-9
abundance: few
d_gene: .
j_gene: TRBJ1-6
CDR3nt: TGTGCCAGTACGGAGAGCTATAATTCACCCCTCCACTTT
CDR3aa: CASTESYNSPLHF

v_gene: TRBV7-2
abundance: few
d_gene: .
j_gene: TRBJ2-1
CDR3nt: TGTGCCAGCAGCTTAAAAGTGAATGAGCAGTTCTTC
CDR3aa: CASSLKVNEQFF

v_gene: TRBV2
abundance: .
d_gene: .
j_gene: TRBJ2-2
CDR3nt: TGTGCCAGCAGTGTTAGAGGTCCCAACACCGGGGAGCTGTTTTTT
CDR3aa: CASSVRGPNTGELFF

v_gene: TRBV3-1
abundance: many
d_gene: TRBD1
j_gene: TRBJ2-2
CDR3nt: TGTGCCAGCAGCCAGAGCCAGGACAGGGGGCTTAACGGCGGGGAGCTGTTTTTT
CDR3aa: CASSQSQDRGLNGGELFF

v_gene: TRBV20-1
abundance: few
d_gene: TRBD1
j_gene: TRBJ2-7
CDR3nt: TGCAGTGGGGTGGACAGGGTTTTTTCCTACGAGCAGTACTTC
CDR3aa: CSGVDRVFSYEQYF

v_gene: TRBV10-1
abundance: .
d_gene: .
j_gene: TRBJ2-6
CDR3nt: TGCGCCAGCAGTACAGGGCGTGGGGCCAACGTCCTGACTTTC
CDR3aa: CASSTGRGANVLTF

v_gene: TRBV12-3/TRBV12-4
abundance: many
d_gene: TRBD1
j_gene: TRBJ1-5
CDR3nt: TGTGCCAGCAGTTTAACGGGACAGGGACATCAGCCCCAGCATTTT
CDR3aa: CASSLTGQGHQPQHF

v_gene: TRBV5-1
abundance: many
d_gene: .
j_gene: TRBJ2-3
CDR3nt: TGCGCCAGCAGCTTGGAAGGTTATCGCACAGATACGCAGTATTTT
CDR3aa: CASSLEGYRTDTQYF

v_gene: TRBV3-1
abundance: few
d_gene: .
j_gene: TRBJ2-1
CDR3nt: TGTGCCAGCAGCCAAGTTGGGACGCCTCCCTACAATGAGCAGTTCTTC
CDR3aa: CASSQVGTPPYNEQFF

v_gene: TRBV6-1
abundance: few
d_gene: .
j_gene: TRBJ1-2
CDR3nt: TGTGCCAGCAGTGATGCCGGGGCCCCCTCTAACTATGGCTACACCTTC
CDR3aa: CASSDAGAPSNYGYTF

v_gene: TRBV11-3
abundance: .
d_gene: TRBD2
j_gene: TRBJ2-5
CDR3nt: TGTGCCAGCAGCAACCCTAGCGGGCAAGAGACCCAGTACTTC
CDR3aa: CASSNPSGQETQYF

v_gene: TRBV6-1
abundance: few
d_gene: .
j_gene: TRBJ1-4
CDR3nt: TGTGCCAGCAGCACTAACACAGGGTCTAATGAAAAACTGTTTTTT
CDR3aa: CASSTNTGSNEKLFF

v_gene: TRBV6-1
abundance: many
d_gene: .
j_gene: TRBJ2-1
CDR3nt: TGTGCCAGCAGGGACGGGTTGGTCTACAATGAGCAGTTCTTC
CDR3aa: CASRDGLVYNEQFF

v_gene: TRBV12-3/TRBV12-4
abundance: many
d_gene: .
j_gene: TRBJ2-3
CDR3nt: TGTGCCAGCAGTTCCTCTAGCGCCGGGAGAGATACGCAGTATTTT
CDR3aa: CASSSSSAGRDTQYF

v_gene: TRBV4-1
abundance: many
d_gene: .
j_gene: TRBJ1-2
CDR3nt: TGCGCCAGCAGCCAAGCCAGAAACTATGGCTACACCTTC
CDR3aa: CASSQARNYGYTF

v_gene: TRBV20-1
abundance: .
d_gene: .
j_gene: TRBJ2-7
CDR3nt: TGCAGTGCTAGAGATTGGGGGGCAGAAATCACCTACGAGCAGTACTTC
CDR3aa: CSARDWGAEITYEQYF

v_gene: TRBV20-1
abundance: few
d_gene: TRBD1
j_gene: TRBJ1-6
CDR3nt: TGCAGTGCTAGAGATCGGGACAGGGCGAGCTCCTATAATTCACCCCTCCACTTT
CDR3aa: CSARDRDRASSYNSPLHF

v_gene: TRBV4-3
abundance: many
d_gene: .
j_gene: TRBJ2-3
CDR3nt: TGCGCCAGCAGCCAAGATCGGGTGGGGCGGGGAGATACGCAGTATTTT
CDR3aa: CASSQDRVGRGDTQYF

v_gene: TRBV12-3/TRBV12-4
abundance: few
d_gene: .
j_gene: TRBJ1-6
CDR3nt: TGTGCCAGCAGTTTAAGGGGGGGCCCGAGTCATAATTCACCCCTCCACTTT
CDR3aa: CASSLRGGPSHNSPLHF

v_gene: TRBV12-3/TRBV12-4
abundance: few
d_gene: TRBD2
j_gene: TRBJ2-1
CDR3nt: TGTGCCAGCAGTTTCCCACGACGGGGGGGACAGTTCTTC
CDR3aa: CASSFPRRGGQFF

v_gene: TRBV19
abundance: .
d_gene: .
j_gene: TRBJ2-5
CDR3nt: TGTGCCAGTAGTGCCGCGGAACAAGAGACCCAGTACTTC
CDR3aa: CASSAAEQETQYF

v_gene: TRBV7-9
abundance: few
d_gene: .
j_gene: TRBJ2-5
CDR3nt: TGTGCCAGCAGCCACAGTGGGGGGCGCGAAGAGACCCAGTACTTC
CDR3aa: CASSHSGGREETQYF

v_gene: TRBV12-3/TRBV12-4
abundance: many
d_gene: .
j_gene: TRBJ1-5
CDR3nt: TGTGCCAGCAGTTACCGCGATAGCAATCAGCCCCAGCATTTT
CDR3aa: CASSYRDSNQPQHF

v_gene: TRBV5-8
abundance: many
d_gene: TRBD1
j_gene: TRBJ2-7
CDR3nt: TGTGCCAGCAGCACCCAACAGGGGCGATCCTACGAGCAGTACTTC
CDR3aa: CASSTQQGRSYEQYF

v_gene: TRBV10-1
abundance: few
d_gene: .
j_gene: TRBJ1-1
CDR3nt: TGCGCCAGCAGCCGCTCGGGAGGGGAGGGCACTGAAGCTTTCTTT
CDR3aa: CASSRSGGEGTEAFF

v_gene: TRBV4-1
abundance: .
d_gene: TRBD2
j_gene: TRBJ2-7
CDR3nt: TGCGCCACCGGGGGACTAGCAGGCCCCTCCTACGAGCAGTACTTC
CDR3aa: CATGGLAGPSYEQYF

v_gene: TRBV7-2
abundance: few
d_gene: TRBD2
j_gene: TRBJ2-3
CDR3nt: TGTGCCAGCAGCACCGAAGGGACTAGCGTCACAGATACGCAGTATTTT
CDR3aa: CASSTEGTSVTDTQYF